The 14 T cell receptor beta chains below were found in one sample sequenced in a study of blood T cell repertoires in COVID-19. Assay: immunoSEQ multiplex PCR; the TCRdb copy retains only in-frame clones and omits some. Of roughly 180,000 clones listed, around 83% are singletons. Sequencing was carried out using peripheral blood. The origin of the receptors is a woman aged 30 to 39 with active or convalescent COVID-19.

The CDR3 is CASSAQNYEQYF. CDR3 nucleotide sequence: TGTGCCAGCAGCGCGCAAAACTACGAGCAGTACTTC. V gene TRBV7-9 combines with J gene TRBJ2-7; D remains unclear. Germline CDR1 and CDR2: SEHNR and FQNEAQ (reference sequence). V was clipped by 5 bases and J by 3 bases, with 8 bases between them. The CDR3 extends over 12 amino acids. The full variable domain, its missing parts supplied by reference TRBV7-9 and TRBJ2-7, is DTGVSQNPRHKITKRGQNVTFRCDPISEHNRLYWYRQTLGQGPEFLTYFQNEAQLEKSRLLSDRFSAERPKGSFSTLEIQRTEQGDSAMYLCASSAQNYEQYFGPGTRLTVT.

The J gene is TRBJ1-5, the V gene TRBV14; D uncertain. This CDR3 contains 15 residues. Germline V CDR1 and CDR2: SGHDN, FVKESK. Trimming shortened V by 0 bases and J by 2 bases, and 8 bases separated the two germline ends. For the CDR3, the DNA is TGTGCCAGCAGCCAAGAGGAGGGCCGCAATCAGCCCCAGCATTTT. Protein sequence: CASSQEEGRNQPQHF.

This chain uses TRBV5-1 with TRBJ2-2, with 11 nucleotides matching TRBD1. Germline loops: CDR1 SGHRS, CDR2 YFSETQ. Trimming took 1 base from V and 2 from J; bases not matched to a gene: 4. CDR3 length: 17 amino acids. The CDR3 here is CASSLRTGGFNTGELFF. In DNA form, the CDR3 reads TGCGCCAGCAGCTTGAGGACAGGGGGCTTTAACACCGGGGAGCTGTTTTTT.

The rearrangement links TRBV3-1 (or the pseudogene TRBV3-2) to TRBJ1-4; 9 bases map to TRBD1. CDR3 length: 14 residues. With V trimmed by 3 bases and J by 7 bases, 3 bases remained unmatched. Germline values: CDR1 LGHDT, CDR2 YNNKEL (reference sequence). In DNA form, the CDR3 reads TGTGCCAGCAGCCACACGGGACAGGGTGAAAAACTGTTTTTT. Encoded protein: CASSHTGQGEKLFF.

V usage is TRBV6-5 and J usage is TRBJ1-5; 7 positions agree with TRBD1. Per the germline V gene, CDR1 is MNHEY and CDR2 is SVGAGI. The CDR3 runs to 14 residues. With V trimmed by 5 bases and J by 7 bases, 8 bases remained unmatched. The CDR3 DNA sequence: TGTGCCAGCAGTCGGGACAGCTTACTACAGCCCCAGCATTTT. Translation gives CASSRDSLLQPQHF.

The genes are TRBV27 and TRBJ2-1; 11 positions agree with TRBD1. CDR1 MNHEY and CDR2 SMNVEV come from the germline V gene (reference sequence). The CDR3 spans 16 residues. With 6 bases clipped from V and 3 bases from J, the junction kept 7 bases outside the gene matches. CDR3 region: CASRLPGTGGYNEQFF. CDR3 nucleotides: TGTGCCAGCAGACTTCCCGGGACAGGGGGCTACAATGAGCAGTTCTTC.

The gene calls are TRBV6-6 and TRBJ2-2; 9 bases align to TRBD1. J gave up 1 base and V 2 bases, and 2 bases lay outside the gene matches. CDR1 is MNHNY, CDR2 SVGAGI, per germline (reference sequence). This CDR3 region has 16 residues. CDR3 coding DNA: TGTGCCAGCAGTTACATGGGACAGGGGAACACCGGGGAGCTGTTTTTT. It codes for CASSYMGQGNTGELFF.

The V gene is TRBV6-5, the J gene TRBJ2-5; 7 bases align to TRBD2. This CDR3 contains 15 residues. The V gene's germline CDR1 is MNHEY and CDR2 SVGAGI. The junction had 6 bases not matched to a gene; V was cut back by 3 bases and J by 2 bases. The CDR3 nucleotides read TGTGCCAGCAGTTATGGGGGACTACCACAAGAGACCCAGTACTTC. It codes for CASSYGGLPQETQYF.

The V and J genes are TRBV5-1 and TRBJ1-5; D unresolved. V lost 1 base to trimming and J lost 4 bases, with 12 bases between them. The V gene's germline CDR1 is SGHRS and CDR2 YFSETQ. The CDR3 loop spans 15 amino acids. Here the CDR3 reads CASSLSSGRNQPQHF. The CDR3 DNA reads TGCGCCAGCAGCTTGTCGTCAGGTAGAAATCAGCCCCAGCATTTT.

This clone was detected only a few times. The rearrangement joins TRBV6-5 to TRBJ1-2; D is unresolved. The germline gives CDR1 MNHEY, CDR2 SVGAGI. The CDR3 extends over 13 amino acids. The V and J ends lost 7 bases and 4 bases respectively, with 13 bases between them. DNA for the CDR3: TGTGCCAGCATCAGTGGAGGAGGCTATGGCTACACCTTC. Translating it yields CASISGGGYGYTF.

The chain's CDR3 is CASSLSRTDDGYTF. CDR3 sequence (DNA): TGCGCCAGCAGCTTGAGTAGGACAGACGATGGCTACACCTTC. V and J are TRBV5-1 and TRBJ1-2; possibly TRBD1 for D (6 bases). V shed 1 base and J shed 6 bases, with 13 bases lying between them. The germline gives CDR1 SGHRS, CDR2 YFSETQ. The CDR3 length is 14 residues.

This rearrangement joins TRBV11-2 to TRBJ2-1, with D unresolved. V lost 5 bases and J lost 6, with 8 bases in between. CDR1 and CDR2 (germline): SGHAT, FQNNGV. The CDR3 is 12 residues long. CDR3 region: CASSPNSNEQFF. CDR3 in DNA: TGTGCCAGCAGCCCGAACTCCAATGAGCAGTTCTTC.

The chain links TRBV9 to TRBJ1-2, with unresolved D. The germline V gene has CDR1 SGDLS and CDR2 YYNGEE. V lost 0 bases and J 4 bases, leaving 7 bases between the germline ends. The CDR3 spans 13 residues. The CDR3, as DNA: TGTGCCAGCAGCGTAGTACAGTCCTATGGCTACACCTTC. This codes for CASSVVQSYGYTF.

The chain couples TRBV19 to TRBJ1-5; 7 bases are shared with TRBD1. The CDR3 consists of 12 residues. CDR1 is LNHDA and CDR2 is SQIVND in the germline V gene (reference sequence). Unmatched junction bases numbered 5, after V lost 6 bases and J lost 9 bases. For the CDR3, the DNA is TGTGCCAGTAGCGACAGGGAGCTGCCCCAGCATTTT. As protein: CASSDRELPQHF.